The present T cell receptor (beta chain) was sequenced within a study of T cell responses to AZD1222 COVID-19 vaccine. Study-wide results and caveats: Along spike, vaccine-associated CD4 TCRs were found throughout, with dominance at 160-218 and 743-854. Donors, mostly white British, included more females; clonal diversity was possibly underestimated.

The ends were cut back, 0 bases at V and 6 bases at J, with 6 bases in the middle. CDR1 is MNHNS, CDR2 SASEGT, per germline. This CDR3 is built from 13 residues. With respect to this clone: Antigen: not known.

The table came from immunoSEQ multiplex PCR; TCRdb's copy has only in-frame clones and leaves some out. The data show around 140,000 clones, 75% to 90% seen once. The genes are TRBV6-1 and TRBJ1-5; D is undetermined. The sequence was obtained from an adult in good health. This specimen was peripheral blood, taken on day 0 of AZD1222 vaccination. In DNA form, the CDR3 reads TGTGCCAGCAGTGAAGCGCTAGGTCAGCCCCAGCATTTT. This gives the protein CASSEALGQPQHF.